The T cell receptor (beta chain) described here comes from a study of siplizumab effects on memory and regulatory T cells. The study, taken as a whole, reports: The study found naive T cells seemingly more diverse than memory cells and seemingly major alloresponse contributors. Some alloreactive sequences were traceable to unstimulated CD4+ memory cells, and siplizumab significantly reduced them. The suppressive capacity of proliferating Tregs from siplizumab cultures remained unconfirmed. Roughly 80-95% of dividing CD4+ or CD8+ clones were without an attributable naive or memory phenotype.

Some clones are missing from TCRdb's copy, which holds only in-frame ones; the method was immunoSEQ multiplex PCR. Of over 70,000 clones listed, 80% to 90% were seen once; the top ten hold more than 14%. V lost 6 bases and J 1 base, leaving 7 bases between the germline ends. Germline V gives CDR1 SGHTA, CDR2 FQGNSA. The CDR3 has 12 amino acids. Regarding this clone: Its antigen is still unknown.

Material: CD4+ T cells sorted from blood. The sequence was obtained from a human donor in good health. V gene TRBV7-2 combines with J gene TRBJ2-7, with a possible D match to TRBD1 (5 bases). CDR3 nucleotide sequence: TGTGCCAGCAGACAGGATTCCTACGAGCAGTACTTC. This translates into CASRQDSYEQYF.